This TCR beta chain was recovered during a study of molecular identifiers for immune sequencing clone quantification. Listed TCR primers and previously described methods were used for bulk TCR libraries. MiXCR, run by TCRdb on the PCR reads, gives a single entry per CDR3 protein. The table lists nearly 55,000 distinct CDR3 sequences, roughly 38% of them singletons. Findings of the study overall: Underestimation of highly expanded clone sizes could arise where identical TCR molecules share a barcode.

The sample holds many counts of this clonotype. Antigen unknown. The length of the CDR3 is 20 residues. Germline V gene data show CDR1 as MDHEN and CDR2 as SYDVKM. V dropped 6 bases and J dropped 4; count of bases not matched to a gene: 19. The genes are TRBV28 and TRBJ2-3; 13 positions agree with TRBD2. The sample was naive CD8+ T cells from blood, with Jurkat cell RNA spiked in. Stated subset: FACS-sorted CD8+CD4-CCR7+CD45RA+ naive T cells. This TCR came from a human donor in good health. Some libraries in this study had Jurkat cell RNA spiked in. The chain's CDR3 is CASRTLLGTSGKEGPDTQYF. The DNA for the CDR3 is TGTGCCAGCAGAACCTTACTCGGGACTAGCGGGAAGGAGGGGCCAGATACGCAGTATTTT.